This T cell receptor beta chain emerged from a study of blood T cell repertoires in COVID-19. Across the study: The United States, Italy and Spain supplied acute and convalescent COVID-19 samples. PBMCs, B-cell-depleted T cells, or T cells were the source of the cDNA or gDNA that made up the material.

Germline CDR1 reads SEHNR; CDR2 reads FQNEAQ (reference sequence). V shed 3 bases, J shed 1 base, and the junction held 6 bases outside the gene matches. The CDR3 runs to 17 residues. Methods used by the authors: Quantification of nucleated cells was approximated via reference gene primer amplification. The table came from immunoSEQ multiplex PCR; TCRdb's copy has only in-frame clones and leaves some out. The V and J calls and clone size are taken from that table; D and trimming were inferred from the DNA. The data show more than 100,000 clones, about 79% seen once. This clone was recorded once. Sequenced sample: peripheral blood. The rearrangement joins TRBV7-9 to TRBJ1-5; 10 bases are shared with TRBD1. This clonotype was obtained from a woman aged 70-85 years with acute or convalescent COVID-19. The CDR3 here is CASSLWGQGKSNQPQHF. The CDR3 coding sequence is TGTGCCAGCAGCTTGTGGGGACAGGGGAAAAGCAATCAGCCCCAGCATTTT.